This TCR beta chain was recorded in a study of regulatory T cells in long-lasting Graves disease. TCR beta libraries were built with iRepertoire HTBI primers and Arm-PCR of CDR3 regions. TCRdb reprocessed the multiplex PCR reads with MiXCR, giving one entry per CDR3 protein. The sample lists a few hundred thousand distinct CDR3 sequences; roughly 23% were seen once. Findings and limits, study-wide: Persistent cases favored TRBV28, TRBJ1-2 and TRBJ2-5.

Sample time point: persistent/refractory GD, antithyroid drugs over 5 years with positive TRAb. The TCR library was prepared using RNA isolated from PBMCs. J was trimmed by 5 bases and V by 6 bases; bases with no gene match: 16. The CDR3 is 16 residues long. The germline CDR1 and CDR2 sequences are MDHEN and SYDVKM. This clonotype was counted ten times or more. The antigen is undetermined. The sample here was peripheral blood mononuclear cells (PBMCs), taken when the disease was refractory, from a patient treated with antithyroid drugs. J is TRBJ2-7 and V is TRBV28; 7 bases agree with TRBD2. This TCR derives from a woman aged 35 to 49 with Graves disease. The CDR3 region is CASSQMGGDATDEQYF. CDR3 bases: TGTGCCAGCAGCCAAATGGGGGGGGACGCTACGGACGAGCAGTACTTC.